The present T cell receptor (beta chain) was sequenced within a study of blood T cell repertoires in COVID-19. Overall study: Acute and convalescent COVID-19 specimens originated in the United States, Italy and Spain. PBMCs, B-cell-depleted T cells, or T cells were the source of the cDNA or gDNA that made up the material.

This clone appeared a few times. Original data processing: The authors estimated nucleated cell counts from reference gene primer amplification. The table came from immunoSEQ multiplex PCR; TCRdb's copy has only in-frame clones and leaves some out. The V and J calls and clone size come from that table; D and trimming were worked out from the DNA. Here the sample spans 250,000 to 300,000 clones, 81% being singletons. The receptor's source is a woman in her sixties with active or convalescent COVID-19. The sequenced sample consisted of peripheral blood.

The CDR3 is CASSQALAGGHEQFF. The CDR3 DNA is TGTGCCAGCAGCCAAGCTCTAGCGGGGGGCCATGAGCAGTTCTTC. The V and J genes are TRBV3-1 (or the pseudogene TRBV3-2) and TRBJ2-1; 11 bases map to TRBD2. Trimming cost V 1 base and J 8 bases; bases outside gene matches: 4. From germline, CDR1 is LGHDT and CDR2 YNNKEL (reference sequence). This CDR3 is built from 15 residues.